The present TCR beta chain was sequenced within a study of T cells after yellow fever vaccination. The germline V and J ends were trimmed by 4 bases and 4 bases, with 16 bases remaining between them. Germline V lookup: CDR1 SGHNT, CDR2 YYREEE (reference sequence). The CDR3 loop spans 15 amino acids. TCRdb redid the calling of the 5' RACE reads with MiXCR, one entry per CDR3 protein. The data contain roughly 49,000 distinct CDR3 sequences, roughly 7.5% of them singletons. This sample comprised CD8+ T cells sorted from PBMCs, obtained around 15 days after the first yellow fever vaccination. The receptor comes from a young man who received the YFV17D yellow fever vaccine. The rearrangement joins TRBV5-4 to TRBJ2-3, with a possible D match to TRBD2 (6 bases). The CDR3 loop reads CASSPAGKIADTQYF. The CDR3 nucleotides read TGTGCCAGCAGCCCCGCGGGGAAGATAGCAGATACGCAGTATTTT.